The 18 T cell receptor beta chains below all came from one sample that was sequenced in a study of shared clonotypes between healthy human individuals. Clones were sequenced by immunoSEQ multiplex PCR, and TCRdb holds only the in-frame ones, with some missing. The sample consists of about 470,000 clones, around 79% of them appearing once. The sample consisted of PBMCs. The source is a woman aged 40-49 years in good health. Some clones in this sample may be carry-over from other donors' samples.

The chain recombines TRBV11-3 with TRBJ2-7; 11 bases align to TRBD1. CDR3 length: 15 residues. The germline V gene encodes CDR1 SGHNT and CDR2 YENEEA. V lost 0 bases, J lost 5 bases, and 3 bases stayed unmatched. This CDR3 is CASSLDGQGADEQYF. CDR3 sequence (DNA): TGTGCCAGCAGCTTAGATGGACAGGGGGCTGACGAGCAGTACTTC.

The rearrangement uses TRBV7-7 and TRBJ2-1; TRBD2 agrees at 10 bases. From germline, CDR1 is SSHAT and CDR2 FNYEAQ (reference sequence). Trimming at V came to 5 bases and at J to 9 bases, leaving 4 bases not matched to a gene. The CDR3 spans 13 residues. CDR3 residues: CASSARLAGEQFF. CDR3 in DNA: TGTGCCAGCAGCGCCCGACTAGCGGGTGAGCAGTTCTTC. The full variable domain, its missing parts supplied by reference TRBV7-7 and TRBJ2-1, is GAGVSQSPRYKVTKRGQDVTLRCDPISSHATLYWYQQALGQGPEFLTYFNYEAQPDKSGLPSDRFSAERPEGSISTLTIQRTEQRDSAMYRCASSARLAGEQFFGPGTRLTVL.

V is TRBV7-6 and J is TRBJ1-1, with D maybe TRBD1 (5 bases). The CDR3 is made up of 14 amino acids. Germline V gene data show CDR1 as SGHVS and CDR2 as FNYEAQ. With 0 bases removed from V and 1 base from J, the gap between germline ends came to 6 bases. CDR3: CASSLAGPNTEAFF. The CDR3 region has the DNA TGTGCCAGCAGCTTAGCGGGACCGAACACTGAAGCTTTCTTT.

CDR3 nucleotides: TGCGCCAGCAGCTTTTCCGGACTAGCGATGAATGAGCAGTTCTTC. Translating it yields CASSFSGLAMNEQFF. V is TRBV4-3 and J is TRBJ2-1; 9 bases match TRBD2. V shed 5 bases, J shed 7 bases, and the junction held 9 bases outside the gene matches. The CDR3 has 15 amino acids. Germline V CDR1 and CDR2: LGHNA, YSLEER.

The chain carries TRBV5-4 and TRBJ2-1; tentatively, D is TRBD1 (5 bases). CDR3 length equals 14 residues. Germline CDR1 and CDR2: SGHNT and YYREEE (reference sequence). V lost 3 bases and J 6 bases, leaving 13 bases between the germline ends. CDR3 residues: CASSSRGTGNEQFF. In DNA, the CDR3 is TGTGCCAGCAGCTCTAGGGGAACTGGCAATGAGCAGTTCTTC.

About this clone: This CDR3 is also generated by other DNA sequences in the sample. The gene calls are TRBV5-1 and TRBJ2-3; D unresolved. CDR1 is SGHRS, CDR2 YFSETQ, per germline. Deletions cut 2 bases from V and 0 bases from J, with 10 bases between. This CDR3 has 15 amino acids. The CDR3 sequence is CASSLSAPSTDTQYF. In nucleotides, the CDR3 is TGCGCCAGCAGCTTAAGCGCGCCTAGCACAGATACGCAGTATTTT.

The V call is TRBV29-1, the J call TRBJ2-7; a possible D gene is TRBD2 (6 bases). The germline V gene has CDR1 SQVTM and CDR2 ANQGSEA. The CDR3 extends over 11 amino acids. The V gene lost 5 bases and the J gene lost 5 bases, with 10 bases spanning the gap. The CDR3 protein is CSVIRGNEQYF. CDR3 in DNA: TGCAGCGTTATCCGGGGGAACGAGCAGTACTTC.

This rearrangement joins TRBV6-1 to TRBJ2-1, with 8 bases matching TRBD2. Germline V gives CDR1 MNHNS, CDR2 SASEGT. The V segment lost 0 bases and the J segment 4 bases; nucleotides outside the gene matches: 5. The CDR3 spans 16 residues. The CDR3 is CASSEAGSGGYNEQFF. The CDR3, as DNA: TGTGCCAGCAGTGAAGCAGGATCGGGAGGGTACAATGAGCAGTTCTTC.

The rearrangement uses TRBV11-2 and TRBJ2-1, with D perhaps TRBD1 (5 bases). CDR3 length: 15 residues. Germline lookup yields CDR1 SGHAT and CDR2 FQNNGV. Trimming cost V 5 bases and J 2 bases, with 13 bases left between them. The CDR3 sequence: CASSVGRATYNEQFF. In DNA form, the CDR3 reads TGTGCCAGCAGCGTAGGCAGGGCTACCTACAATGAGCAGTTCTTC.

The table lists this clone with a few counts. CDR3 loop: CASSLTLAGGGEQFF. The DNA for the CDR3 is TGTGCCAGCAGCTTAACACTAGCGGGAGGTGGTGAGCAGTTCTTC. This sequence joins TRBV7-3 and TRBJ2-1; 12 bases agree with TRBD2. The V gene's germline CDR1 is SGHTA and CDR2 FQGTGA. J lost 9 bases, V lost 0 bases, and 3 bases had no gene match. This CDR3 region has 15 residues.

The J gene is TRBJ2-7, the V gene TRBV18; 7 nucleotides line up with TRBD2. The germline V gene has CDR1 KGHSH and CDR2 LQKENI. CDR3 length: 15 residues. Trimming at V came to 0 bases and at J to 6 bases, leaving 8 bases not matched to a gene. The chain's CDR3 is CASSPPAWTGGEQYF. Here the CDR3 DNA reads TGTGCCAGCTCACCACCCGCCTGGACGGGGGGCGAGCAGTACTTC.

A word on this clone: Distinct nucleotide sequences in the sample also encode this CDR3. This chain links TRBV2 with TRBJ2-7; D not resolved. This CDR3 comprises 11 residues. The V end was cut by 8 bases, the J end by 1 base, with 6 bases between. The germline CDR1 and CDR2 sequences are SNHLY and FYNNEI. DNA of the CDR3: TGTGCCAGCCGCCAATCCTACGAGCAGTACTTC. Its translation is CASRQSYEQYF. Full variable domain (outside the CDR3, taken from reference TRBV2 and TRBJ2-7): EPEVTQTPSHQVTQMGQEVILRCVPISNHLYFYWYRQILGQKVEFLVSFYNNEISEKSEIFDDQFSVERPDGSNFTLKIRSTKLEDSAMYFCASRQSYEQYFGPGTRLTVT.

The CDR3 sequence is CASGFGYNEQFF. CDR3 in DNA: TGTGCTAGTGGTTTCGGGTACAATGAGCAGTTCTTC. The chain has TRBV12-5 and TRBJ2-1, with unresolved D. The CDR3 spans 12 residues. V shed 3 bases and J shed 4 bases, with 4 bases lying between them. Looked up from germline, CDR1 is LGHNT and CDR2 is FRNRAP.

This sequence joins TRBV4-2 and TRBJ1-5; D gene unclear. The CDR3 runs 15 residues. Germline V gene sequence: CDR1 LGHNA, CDR2 YNFKEQ. Trimming cost V 1 base and J 6 bases, with 13 bases left between them. CDR3 bases: TGTGCCAGCAGCCAAGGGGGTCTTTCTTCTCAGCCCCAGCATTTT. Amino acids: CASSQGGLSSQPQHF.

The chain links TRBV7-9 to TRBJ1-4; D gene unclear. The CDR3 runs to 14 residues. V shed 4 bases and J shed 4 bases, with 10 bases lying between them. The germline CDR1 and CDR2 sequences are SEHNR and FQNEAQ (reference sequence). The CDR3 DNA follows: TGTGCCAGCAGCTCGACTCGGGGTAATGAAAAACTGTTTTTT. It is translated as CASSSTRGNEKLFF. Using reference TRBV7-9 and TRBJ1-4 for the parts outside the CDR3, the full variable domain is DTGVSQNPRHKITKRGQNVTFRCDPISEHNRLYWYRQTLGQGPEFLTYFQNEAQLEKSRLLSDRFSAERPKGSFSTLEIQRTEQGDSAMYLCASSSTRGNEKLFFGSGTQLSVL.

In this sample, this clone turned up once. CDR3 sequence: CASSFRTGSYEKLFF. CDR3 sequence (DNA): TGTGCCAGCAGTTTCCGGACAGGGTCTTATGAAAAACTGTTTTTT. The genes are TRBV28 and TRBJ1-4; TRBD1 agrees at 8 bases. This CDR3 contains 15 residues. V lost 3 bases and J lost 6; bases outside the gene matches: 6. Germline loops: CDR1 MDHEN, CDR2 SYDVKM. Variable domain in full (rest from reference TRBV28 and TRBJ1-4): DVKVTQSSRYLVKRTGEKVFLECVQDMDHENMFWYRQDPGLGLRLIYFSYDVKMKEKGDIPEGYSVSREKKERFSLILESASTNQTSMYLCASSFRTGSYEKLFFGSGTQLSVL.

This clone was counted once. This CDR3 is CASTGTRSPLHF. DNA for the CDR3: TGTGCCAGCACAGGGACTCGTTCACCCCTCCACTTT. The chain recombines TRBV7-9 with TRBJ1-6; D perhaps matches TRBD1 (5 bases). CDR3 length: 12 amino acids. Trimming took 7 bases from V and 9 from J, leaving 10 bases between them. The germline V gene encodes CDR1 SEHNR and CDR2 FQNEAQ (reference sequence).

The sample holds many counts of this clone. The V gene is TRBV2, the J gene TRBJ2-1; D unclear. The V gene's germline CDR1 is SNHLY and CDR2 FYNNEI. Trimming stripped 1 base from V and 3 bases from J, with 13 bases between. CDR3 length: 16 amino acids. The CDR3 is CASSEGVDAGYNEQFF. The CDR3 DNA is TGTGCCAGCAGTGAAGGTGTGGACGCCGGCTACAATGAGCAGTTCTTC.